This TCR beta chain was sequenced in a study of cytomegalovirus exposure and HLA in healthy donors. Study details: An early data release held tens of millions of unique TCRs from HLA-typed donors. Broader study findings: Analysis was carried out at a later point, and it linked a missense DCLRE1C variant to TCR beta V- and J-gene trimming.

The germline V gene has CDR1 LNHDA and CDR2 SQIVND (reference sequence). CDR3 size: 15 residues. Trimming took 4 bases from V and 6 from J; bases not matched to a gene: 8. In the PCR, 60 Vbeta and 13 Jbeta primers were used. Libraries were prepared by immunoSEQ multiplex PCR; TCRdb keeps only in-frame clonotypes and omits some of them. The table records about 69,000 clones, about 75% of them present only once. Points on this clone: Its antigen is not known.

The sample comprised PBMCs. V usage is TRBV19 and J usage is TRBJ1-5, with 8 bases lining up with TRBD1. This TCR came from a man aged 18 to 30 in good health and CMV-seronegative. CDR3 in amino acids: CASSTTGGFFQPQHF. The CDR3 DNA is TGTGCCAGTAGTACCACAGGGGGGTTTTTTCAGCCCCAGCATTTT. The whole variable domain, filled in from reference TRBV19 and TRBJ1-5, reads DGGITQSPKYLFRKEGQNVTLSCEQNLNHDAMYWYRQDPGQGLRLIYYSQIVNDFQKGDIAEGYSVSREKKESFPLTVTSAQKNPTAFYLCASSTTGGFFQPQHFGDGTRLSIL.